This T cell receptor beta chain stems from a study of blood T cell repertoires in COVID-19. For the study at large: From T cells, B-cell-depleted T cells, or PBMCs came the material, which was cDNA or gDNA.

CDR3 length: 14 amino acids. V shed 6 bases and J shed 2 bases, with 13 bases lying between them. Germline V gene sequence: CDR1 MRHNA, CDR2 SNTAGT. TCRdb's table, derived via immunoSEQ multiplex PCR, lists solely in-frame clones and lacks some. The sample carries over 90,000 clones, about 89% recorded once. This clonotype originated in a woman in her fifties or sixties with acute or convalescent COVID-19. The source material was peripheral blood. The V gene is TRBV6-4, the J gene TRBJ1-2, with D maybe TRBD1 (6 bases). The CDR3 loop reads CASSPGHLNYGYTF. The CDR3 bases are TGTGCCAGCAGCCCGGGACATTTGAACTATGGCTACACCTTC.